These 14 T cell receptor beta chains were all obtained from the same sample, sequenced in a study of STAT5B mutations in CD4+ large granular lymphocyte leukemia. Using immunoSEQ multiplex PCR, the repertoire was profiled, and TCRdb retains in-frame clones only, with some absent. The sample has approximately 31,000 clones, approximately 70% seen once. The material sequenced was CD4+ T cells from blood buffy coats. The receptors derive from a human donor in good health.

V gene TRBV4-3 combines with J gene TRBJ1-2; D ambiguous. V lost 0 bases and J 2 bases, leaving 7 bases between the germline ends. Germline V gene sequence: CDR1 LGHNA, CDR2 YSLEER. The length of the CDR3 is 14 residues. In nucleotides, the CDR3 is TGCGCCAGCAGCCAAGAGCCGGGGAACTATGGCTACACCTTC. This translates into CASSQEPGNYGYTF.

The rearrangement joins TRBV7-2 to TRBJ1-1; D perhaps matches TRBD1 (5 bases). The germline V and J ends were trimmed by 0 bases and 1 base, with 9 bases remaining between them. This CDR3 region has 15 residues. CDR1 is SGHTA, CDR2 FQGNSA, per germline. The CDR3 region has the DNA TGTGCCAGCAGCTTAGCCGGGGGTAGGAACACTGAAGCTTTCTTT. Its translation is CASSLAGGRNTEAFF.

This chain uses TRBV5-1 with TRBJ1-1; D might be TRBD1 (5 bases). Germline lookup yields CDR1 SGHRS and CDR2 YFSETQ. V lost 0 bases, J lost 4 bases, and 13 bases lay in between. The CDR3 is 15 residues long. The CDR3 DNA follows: TGCGCCAGCAGCTTGGTGGCCCGGGGGGGCACTGAAGCTTTCTTT. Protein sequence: CASSLVARGGTEAFF.

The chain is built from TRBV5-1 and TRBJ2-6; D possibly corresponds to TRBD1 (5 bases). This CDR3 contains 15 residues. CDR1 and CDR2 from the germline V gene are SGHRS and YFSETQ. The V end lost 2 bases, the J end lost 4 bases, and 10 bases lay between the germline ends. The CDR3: CASSFGAAGANVLTF. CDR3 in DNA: TGCGCCAGCAGCTTTGGGGCTGCGGGGGCCAACGTCCTGACTTTC.

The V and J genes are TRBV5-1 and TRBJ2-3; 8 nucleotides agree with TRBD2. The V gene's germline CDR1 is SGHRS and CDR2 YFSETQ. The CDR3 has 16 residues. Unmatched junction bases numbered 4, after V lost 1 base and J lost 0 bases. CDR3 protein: CASSLMAGGSTDTQYF. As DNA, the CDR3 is TGCGCCAGCAGCTTGATGGCGGGGGGCAGCACAGATACGCAGTATTTT.

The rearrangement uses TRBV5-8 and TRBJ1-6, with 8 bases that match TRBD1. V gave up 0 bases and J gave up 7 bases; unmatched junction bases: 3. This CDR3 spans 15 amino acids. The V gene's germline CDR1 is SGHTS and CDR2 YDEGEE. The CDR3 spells CASSLGQGTNSPLHF. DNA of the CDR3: TGTGCCAGCAGCTTGGGACAGGGGACAAATTCACCCCTCCACTTT. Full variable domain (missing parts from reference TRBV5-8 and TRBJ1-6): EAGVTQSPTHLIKTRGQQATLRCSPISGHTSVYWYQQALGLGLQFLLWYDEGEERNRGNFPPRFSGRQFPNYSSELNVNALELEDSALYLCASSLGQGTNSPLHFGNGTRLTVT.

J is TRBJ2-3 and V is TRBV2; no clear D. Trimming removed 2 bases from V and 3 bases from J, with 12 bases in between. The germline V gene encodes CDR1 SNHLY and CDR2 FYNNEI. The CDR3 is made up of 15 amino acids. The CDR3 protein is CASSELGFTTDTQYF. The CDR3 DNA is TGTGCCAGCAGTGAACTAGGGTTCACTACAGATACGCAGTATTTT.

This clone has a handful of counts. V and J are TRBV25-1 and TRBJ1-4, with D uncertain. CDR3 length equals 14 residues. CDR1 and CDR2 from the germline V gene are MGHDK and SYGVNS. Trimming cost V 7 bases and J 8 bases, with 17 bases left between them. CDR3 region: CASTPPGGREKLFF. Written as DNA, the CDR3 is TGTGCCAGCACCCCTCCCGGTGGTCGCGAAAAACTGTTTTTT. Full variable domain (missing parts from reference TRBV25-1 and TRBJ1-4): EADIYQTPRYLVIGTGKKITLECSQTMGHDKMYWYQQDPGMELHLIHYSYGVNSTEKGDLSSESTVSRIRTEHFPLTLESARPSHTSQYLCASTPPGGREKLFFGSGTQLSVL.

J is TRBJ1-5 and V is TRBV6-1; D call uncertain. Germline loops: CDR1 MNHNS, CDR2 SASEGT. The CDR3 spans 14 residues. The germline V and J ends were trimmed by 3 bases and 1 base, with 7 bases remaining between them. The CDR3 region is CASSESGSNQPQHF. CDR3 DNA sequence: TGTGCCAGCAGTGAGTCCGGGAGCAATCAGCCCCAGCATTTT.

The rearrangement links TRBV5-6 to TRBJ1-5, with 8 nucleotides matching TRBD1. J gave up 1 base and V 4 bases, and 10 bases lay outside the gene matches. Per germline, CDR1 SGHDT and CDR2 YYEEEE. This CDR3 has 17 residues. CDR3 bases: TGTGCCAGCAGCAGACGACAGGGGTTCTTCAGCAATCAGCCCCAGCATTTT. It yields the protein CASSRRQGFFSNQPQHF.

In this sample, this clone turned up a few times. CDR3 coding DNA: TGTGCCAGCAAACGGGACAGACTCACCGGGGAGCTGTTTTTT. Translated, it gives CASKRDRLTGELFF. This chain joins TRBV6-5 and TRBJ2-2, with 7 bases fitting TRBD1. V trimming: 7 bases; J trimming: 4 bases; junction bases outside the gene matches: 6. The length of the CDR3 is 14 residues. Germline loops: CDR1 MNHEY, CDR2 SVGAGI.

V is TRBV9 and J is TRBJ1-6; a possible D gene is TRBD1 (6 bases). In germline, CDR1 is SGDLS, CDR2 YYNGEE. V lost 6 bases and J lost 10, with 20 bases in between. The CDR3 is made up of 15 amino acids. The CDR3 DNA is TGTGCCAGCAACCGTCTCGGAGGGGGGAAGTCACCCCTCCACTTT. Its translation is CASNRLGGGKSPLHF. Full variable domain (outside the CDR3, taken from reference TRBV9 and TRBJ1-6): DSGVTQTPKHLITATGQRVTLRCSPRSGDLSVYWYQQSLDQGLQFLIQYYNGEERAKGNILERFSAQQFPDLHSELNLSSLELGDSALYFCASNRLGGGKSPLHFGNGTRLTVT.

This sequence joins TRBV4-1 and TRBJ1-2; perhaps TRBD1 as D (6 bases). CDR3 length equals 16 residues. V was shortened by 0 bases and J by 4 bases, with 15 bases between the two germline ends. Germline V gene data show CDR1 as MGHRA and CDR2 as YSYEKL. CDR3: CASSQESRGGFYGYTF. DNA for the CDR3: TGCGCCAGCAGCCAAGAATCGAGGGGGGGTTTCTATGGCTACACCTTC.

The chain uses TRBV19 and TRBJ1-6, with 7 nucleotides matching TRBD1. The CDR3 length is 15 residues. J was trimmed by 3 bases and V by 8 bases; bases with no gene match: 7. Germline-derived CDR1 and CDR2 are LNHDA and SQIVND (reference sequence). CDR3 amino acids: CASRTGTVYNSPLHF. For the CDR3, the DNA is TGTGCCAGTCGGACCGGGACAGTCTATAATTCACCCCTCCACTTT.